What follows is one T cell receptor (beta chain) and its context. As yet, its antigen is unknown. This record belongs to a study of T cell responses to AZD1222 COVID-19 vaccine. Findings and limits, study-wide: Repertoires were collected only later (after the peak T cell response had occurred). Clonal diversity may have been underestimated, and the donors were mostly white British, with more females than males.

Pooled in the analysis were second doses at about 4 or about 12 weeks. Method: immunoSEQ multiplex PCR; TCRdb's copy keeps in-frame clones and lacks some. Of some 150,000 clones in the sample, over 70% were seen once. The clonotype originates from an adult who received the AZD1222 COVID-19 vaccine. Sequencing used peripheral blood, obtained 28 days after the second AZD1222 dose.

CDR3 loop: CAISEVNSGDEQYF. CDR3 nucleotides: TGTGCCATCAGTGAGGTGAATAGCGGAGACGAGCAGTACTTC. The rearrangement uses TRBV10-3 and TRBJ2-7; tentatively, D is TRBD2 (6 bases). The CDR3 consists of 14 residues. V dropped 2 bases and J dropped 5 bases, with 13 bases sitting between them. CDR1 ENHRY and CDR2 SYGVKD come from the germline V gene.